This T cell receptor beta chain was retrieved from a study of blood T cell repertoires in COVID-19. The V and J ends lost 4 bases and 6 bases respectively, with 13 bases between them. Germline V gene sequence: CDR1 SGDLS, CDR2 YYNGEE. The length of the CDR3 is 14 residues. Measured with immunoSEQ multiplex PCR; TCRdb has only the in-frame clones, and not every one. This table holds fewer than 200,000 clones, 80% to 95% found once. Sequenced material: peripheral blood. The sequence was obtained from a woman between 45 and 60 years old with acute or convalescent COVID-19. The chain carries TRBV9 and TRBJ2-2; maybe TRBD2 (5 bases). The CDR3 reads CASSPSGLSGELFF. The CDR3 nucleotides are TGTGCCAGCAGCCCCTCGGGGTTATCCGGGGAGCTGTTTTTT.